These 21 T cell receptor beta chains originate from one sample sequenced in a study of tumor and adjacent non-tumor tissue in lung cancer listed by TCRdb under 2018. RNA was isolated from bulk unsorted tissue, and RNA quality was assessed with a NanoDrop ND-1000 and an Agilent 2100. The library was produced with multiplex PCR. The instrument was an Illumina HiSeq 2500. TCRbeta libraries were constructed through three rounds of nested PCR with primers (Table S4) according to protocols modified from ARM-PCR. Starting from the raw public reads, TCRdb applied fastp trimming at Q25, assembled clones with MiXCR and retained in-frame beta chains. Every entry covers one CDR3 protein and lists the most common genes and DNA from its rows. The sample profile shows approximately 86,000 distinct CDR3 sequences; around 77% of them were found once. The top ten constitute approximately 10% of the sample. The sequenced sample consisted of lung tumor tissue. The receptors derive from a woman between 40 and 50 years old with non-small cell lung cancer.

This clonotype appeared a single time. A much larger clone differs by one base, so this may be a read error. The V call is TRBV5-1, the J call TRBJ1-6; tentative D call: TRBD1 (5 bases). V lost 1 base and J lost 14, with 16 bases in between. There are 14 residues in the CDR3. CDR1 and CDR2 (germline): SGHRS, YFSETQ. CDR3 amino acids: CASSLTAGSGALHF. In DNA form, the CDR3 reads TGCGCCAGCAGCTTGACTGCCGGGTCGGGGGCCCTCCACTTT.

Comment on this clonotype: The junction departs from the called germline gene at one end, perhaps through a read error. The genes are TRBV4-2 and TRBJ2-6, with D tentatively TRBD1 (5 bases). The germline CDR1 and CDR2 sequences are LGHNA and YNFKEQ. The CDR3 totals 17 residues. The CDR3 sequence: CASSQDVQEVGANVPTF. CDR3 DNA: TGTGCCAGCAGCCAAGATGTCCAAGAAGTTGGGGCCAACGTCCCGACTTTC.

This clonotype occurred once. A much bigger clone sits one base away, suggesting this may be a read error. V usage is TRBV12-3 or TRBV12-4 and J usage is TRBJ2-3; 8 bases line up with TRBD2. The ends lost 8 bases at V and 3 bases at J; junction bases unmatched: 7. The CDR3 sequence is 14 residues long. As DNA, the CDR3 is TGTGCCAGCGGCCTCAGCGGGGGTACAGATACGCAGTATTTT. Encoded protein: CASGLSGGTDTQYF.

A word on this clonotype: Compared with germline, one end of the junction differs, possibly owing to a read error. The V and J genes are TRBV28 and TRBJ1-2, with 9 bases matching TRBD1. CDR1 MDHEN and CDR2 SYDVKM come from the germline V gene. This CDR3 spans 16 amino acids. The CDR3 sequence is CSSSFQDRGFLYGYTF. DNA of the CDR3: TGTTCCAGTAGTTTTCAAGACAGGGGGTTTCTCTATGGCTACACCTTC.

This rearrangement joins TRBV6-1 to TRBJ1-5; D not certain. The V gene's germline CDR1 is MNHNS and CDR2 SASEGT. The CDR3 sequence is 15 residues long. Trimming pared 6 bases from V and 7 bases from J, leaving 19 bases between. The CDR3 bases are TGTGCCAGCAGATCTGAGTGGGCGTCTGGGCAGCCCCAGCATTTT. Amino acid sequence: CASRSEWASGQPQHF.

This clonotype was detected a few times. The chain uses TRBV6-1 and TRBJ2-1; TRBD2 is a possible D gene (6 bases). Per germline, CDR1 MNHNS and CDR2 SASEGT. The CDR3 consists of 15 residues. V was pared by 1 base and J by 5 bases, with 12 bases between. The CDR3 DNA sequence: TGTGCCAGCAGTGAAGACGGACTAACAAACAATGAGCAGTTCTTC. This codes for CASSEDGLTNNEQFF.

This clonotype appeared a few times. A much bigger clone sits one base away, suggesting this may be a read error. The rearrangement joins TRBV5-5 to TRBJ1-2; TRBD1 agrees at 11 bases. The CDR3 extends over 15 amino acids. CDR1 SGHKS and CDR2 YYEKEE come from the germline V gene (reference sequence). CDR3 in amino acids: CASSLGQGAGDGYAF. The CDR3 nucleotides read TGTGCCAGCAGCTTAGGACAGGGGGCAGGTGATGGCTACGCCTTC.

As regards this clonotype: No conserved phenylalanine or tryptophan is present at the end of the CDR3, so a read error is the likely explanation. The chain has TRBV11-2 and TRBJ1-6, with a weak D call TRBD1 (5 bases). With 8 bases removed from V and 9 bases from J, the gap between germline ends came to 26 bases. CDR3 length: 17 residues. Germline CDR1 reads SGHAT; CDR2 reads FQNNGV. The CDR3 reads CASGSTLWTNRSSPLHY. CDR3 coding DNA: TGTGCCAGCGGCTCAACATTATGGACAAACCGGAGTTCACCCCTCCACTAT.

This clonotype turned up a few times. A clone one base away is much larger, so this may be a read error. The genes are TRBV6-1 and TRBJ2-7; no clear D gene. The CDR3 has 13 amino acids. Germline V gives CDR1 MNHNS, CDR2 SASEGT. Here the CDR3 reads CAGSVVDPYEQYF. For the CDR3, the DNA is TGTGCCGGCAGTGTCGTAGACCCCTACGAGCAGTACTTC.

To note about this clonotype: Here the CDR3 omits its conserved ending phenylalanine or tryptophan, so a read error is the likely source. V usage is TRBV29-1 and J usage is TRBJ2-1; 9 nucleotides align to TRBD2. V was pared by 5 bases and J by 6 bases, with 11 bases of the junction left unmatched. Germline V gene data show CDR1 as SQVTM and CDR2 as ANQGSEA. This CDR3 has 15 amino acids. CDR3 in DNA: TGCAGCGTTCACGTCACTGGCGGGGGGGGCAATGAGCAGTTCTTA. As protein: CSVHVTGGGGNEQFL.

This clonotype was recorded many times. The chain links TRBV6-4 to TRBJ2-2; D not resolved. The V gene's germline CDR1 is MRHNA and CDR2 SNTAGT. The CDR3 consists of 14 residues. Trimming removed 2 bases at V and 4 bases at J, with 8 bases between. The CDR3 DNA reads as TGTGCCAGCAGTGACCCATCTACCACCGGGGAGCTGTTTTTT. Translation gives CASSDPSTTGELFF.

The chain links TRBV7-9 to TRBJ1-1, with D perhaps matching TRBD1 (6 bases). Germline V gene lookup returns CDR1 SEHNR and CDR2 FQNEAQ (reference sequence). Trimming left V 10 bases short and J 4 bases short, with 22 bases between. The CDR3 loop spans 15 amino acids. The CDR3 here is CAINLHGTGSTEAFF. The CDR3 bases are TGTGCCATCAACTTACACGGCACAGGGAGCACTGAAGCTTTCTTT.

Note on this clonotype: Here the CDR3 omits its conserved ending phenylalanine or tryptophan, so a read error is the likely source. This sequence joins TRBV11-2 and TRBJ2-5; no definite D call. The germline V gene has CDR1 SGHAT and CDR2 FQNNGV. V lost 3 bases and J lost 2, with 10 bases in between. CDR3 length equals 14 residues. CDR3 DNA sequence: TGTGCCAGCAGCTTTATTAGGCTGCAAGAGACCCAGTACTTG. Translated, it gives CASSFIRLQETQYL.

Concerning this clonotype: Germline and junction disagree at one end, which may indicate a read error. This chain connects TRBV4-1 to TRBJ2-1, with 9 bases that match TRBD2. The CDR3 covers 15 residues. The germline V gene has CDR1 MGHRA and CDR2 YSYEKL. The CDR3 nucleotides read TGCGCCAGCAGTCAAGGCGAAGGGACTAGCCATGAGCAGTTCTTC. This translates into CASSQGEGTSHEQFF.

At least ten counts were recorded for this clonotype. V and J are TRBV10-3 and TRBJ2-7; 11 nucleotides match TRBD2. Germline V gene lookup returns CDR1 ENHRY and CDR2 SYGVKD. The CDR3 is 14 residues long. The V segment lost 8 bases and the J segment 7 bases; nucleotides outside the gene matches: 10. CDR3 protein: CAIRTSGSTEEQYF. In DNA, the CDR3 is TGTGCCATCCGAACTAGCGGGAGTACGGAAGAGCAGTACTTC.

Turning to this clonotype: The junction departs from the called germline gene at one end, perhaps through a read error. V and J are TRBV11-3 and TRBJ2-1, with a possible D match to TRBD2 (7 bases). The CDR3 contains 14 residues. Germline V gives CDR1 SGHNT, CDR2 YENEEA. DNA of the CDR3: TGTGCCGGTAGTTGGGGGGGCCTATACAATGAGCATTTCTTC. It encodes CAGSWGGLYNEHFF. The full variable domain, its missing parts supplied by reference TRBV11-3 and TRBJ2-1, is EAGVVQSPRYKIIEKKQPVAFWCNPISGHNTLYWYLQNLGQGPELLIRYENEEAVDDSQLPKDRFSAERLKGVDSTLKIQPAELGDSAVYLCAGSWGGLYNEHFFGPGTRLTVL.

This clonotype was seen once. The chain joins TRBV11-1 to TRBJ2-5, with a possible D match to TRBD2 (6 bases). CDR3 length: 13 amino acids. Trimming removed 8 bases from V and 8 bases from J, with 18 bases in between. CDR1 SGHAT and CDR2 FQDESV come from the germline V gene (reference sequence). The CDR3 spells CASGQRGVSTQYF. The CDR3 nucleotides read TGTGCCAGCGGCCAACGCGGGGTGTCAACCCAGTACTTC.

Turning to this clonotype: This clone may be a read error of a much larger clone one base away. This sequence joins TRBV20-1 and TRBJ1-2, with D hard to call. Germline CDR1 is DFQATT and CDR2 is SNEGSKA (reference sequence). This CDR3 spans 15 amino acids. The CDR3: CIAKTSRPGDYGYTF. The CDR3 DNA is TGCATTGCTAAGACGAGCAGGCCGGGCGACTATGGCTACACCTTC.

In regard to this clonotype: At one of its ends the junction is not consistent with the germline gene, which may arise from a read error. The chain employs TRBV6-6 and TRBJ2-7; weak D call: TRBD1 (5 bases). CDR3 size: 12 residues. Germline V gives CDR1 MNHNY, CDR2 SVGAGI (reference sequence). CDR3 sequence (DNA): TGTGCCAGCAGTTCAGGGAACTACAAGCAGTACTTC. This codes for CASSSGNYKQYF.

The rearrangement uses TRBV11-3 and TRBJ2-3; D may be TRBD1 (6 bases). CDR3 length: 16 amino acids. CDR1 is SGHNT and CDR2 is YENEEA in the germline V gene. The V end was cut by 5 bases, the J end by 7 bases, with 22 bases between. DNA for the CDR3: TGTGCCAGCAGCCTTCGAGTAGGGGGAAGGATATATACGCAGTATTTT. Protein: CASSLRVGGRIYTQYF. Based on the CDR3 plus reference TRBV11-3 and TRBJ2-3, the full variable domain is EAGVVQSPRYKIIEKKQPVAFWCNPISGHNTLYWYLQNLGQGPELLIRYENEEAVDDSQLPKDRFSAERLKGVDSTLKIQPAELGDSAVYLCASSLRVGGRIYTQYFGPGTRLTVL.

Of note for this clonotype: The junction does not match germline at one end; this may be a read error. The V and J genes are TRBV6-2 or TRBV6-3 and TRBJ2-1; 9 bases line up with TRBD2. The V gene's germline CDR1 is MNHEY and CDR2 SVGEGT. This CDR3 comprises 15 residues. CDR3 sequence: CASRRSGGLYKEQFF. In nucleotides, the CDR3 is TGTGCCAGCAGACGAAGCGGGGGGTTGTACAAAGAGCAGTTCTTC.